This record looks at one TCR beta chain sequence and its context. The antigen remains undetermined. Germline trimming cut 6 bases from V and 4 bases from J; bases unmatched to any gene: 9. CDR3 length equals 14 residues. The V gene's germline CDR1 is SQVTM and CDR2 ANQGSEA. The sample is drawn from a study of follicular helper T cells after annual influenza vaccination. The study's findings and limits: Change in circulating plasmablasts correlated with ICOS+CD38+ cTfh clonality change. ICOS-CD38- cTfh most often held earlier Day 7 ICOS+CD38+ clones.

Described time point: 2014-2015 season, pre-vaccination. Between about 35 and 110 mL of blood was drawn per time point. ICOS+CD38+ and ICOS-CD38- fractions were sorted from non-naive CD4+CXCR5+PD-1+ cells. The table came from immunoSEQ multiplex PCR; TCRdb's copy has only in-frame clones and leaves some out. Seen here are fewer than 30,000 clones, about 82% observed once, and the top ten hold 1% to 1.5%. The rearrangement joins TRBV29-1 to TRBJ2-7; 10 bases are shared with TRBD2. The sample in question was CXCR5+ CD38- circulating T follicular helper cells from blood, obtained on the day of influenza vaccination. The subset here: circulating Tfh, non-naive CD4+CXCR5+PD-1+ (ICOS+CD38+ or ICOS-CD38-). The TCR comes from an adult who received the influenza vaccine. The CDR3 here is CSVWEREGRYEQYF. In DNA, the CDR3 is TGCAGCGTGTGGGAGCGGGAGGGCCGATACGAGCAGTACTTC.